The 32 T cell receptor beta chains below all came from one sample that was sequenced in a study of T cell responses to AZD1222 COVID-19 vaccine. The data were produced by immunoSEQ multiplex PCR, yet TCRdb's version contains in-frame clones alone and is incomplete. The sample yields under 150,000 clones, around four fifths seen once. The sequenced sample was peripheral blood, obtained on day 0 of MenACWY control vaccination. The receptor source for this set is an adult in good health.

The chain is built from TRBV7-8 and TRBJ2-7; weak D call: TRBD2 (6 bases). Trimming took off 5 bases at V and 3 bases at J, with 14 bases between the two ends. This CDR3 contains 14 residues. Germline V gene lookup returns CDR1 SGHVS and CDR2 FQNEAQ. The CDR3 DNA reads as TGTGCCAGCAGCCCTAGGGAGGTGGGCTACGAGCAGTACGTC. It encodes CASSPREVGYEQYV.

This chain uses TRBV7-7 with TRBJ2-5; possible D gene TRBD2, 7 bases. The V gene's germline CDR1 is SSHAT and CDR2 FNYEAQ (reference sequence). V lost 5 bases and J 5 bases, leaving 18 bases between the germline ends. The CDR3 extends over 15 amino acids. CDR3 sequence reads: CASSTGRGARETQYF. CDR3 nucleotides: TGTGCCAGCAGCACAGGGAGGGGGGCGAGGGAGACCCAGTACTTC. Full variable domain (missing parts from reference TRBV7-7 and TRBJ2-5): GAGVSQSPRYKVTKRGQDVTLRCDPISSHATLYWYQQALGQGPEFLTYFNYEAQPDKSGLPSDRFSAERPEGSISTLTIQRTEQRDSAMYRCASSTGRGARETQYFGPGTRLLVL.

The sample holds one count of this clone. This chain joins TRBV18 and TRBJ1-6, with no clear D. The CDR3 totals 14 residues. Germline V gene data show CDR1 as KGHSH and CDR2 as LQKENI. Trimming stripped 1 base from V and 7 bases from J, with 8 bases between. CDR3 DNA: TGTGCCAGCTCACCACGGAGGAACAATTCACCCCTCCACTTT. It is translated as CASSPRRNNSPLHF.

V gene TRBV5-8 combines with J gene TRBJ1-6; D not certain. Trimming removed 0 bases at V and 10 bases at J, with 14 bases between. The CDR3 length is 15 residues. In germline, CDR1 is SGHTS, CDR2 YDEGEE. The CDR3, as DNA: TGTGCCAGCAGCTTGGTGGGATTTGTTCGGTCACCCCTCCACTTT. Encoded protein: CASSLVGFVRSPLHF.

The chain combines TRBV5-1 with TRBJ2-1; 9 bases fit TRBD2. Unmatched junction bases numbered 7, after V lost 7 bases and J lost 5 bases. Germline values: CDR1 SGHRS, CDR2 YFSETQ. The CDR3 covers 14 residues. This CDR3 reads CASGGGDEHNEQFF. The CDR3 region has the DNA TGCGCCAGCGGCGGGGGGGACGAACACAATGAGCAGTTCTTC. The complete variable domain, with remaining parts taken from reference TRBV5-1 and TRBJ2-1, reads KAGVTQTPRYLIKTRGQQVTLSCSPISGHRSVSWYQQTPGQGLQFLFEYFSETQRNKGNFPGRFSGRQFSNSRSEMNVSTLELGDSALYLCASGGGDEHNEQFFGPGTRLTVL.

Only a few counts were recorded for this clone. In DNA form, the CDR3 reads TGTGCCAGCAGCCTTACTAGCGGGGGGGCTGATGAGCAGTTCTTC. The encoded protein is CASSLTSGGADEQFF. The rearrangement links TRBV7-9 to TRBJ2-1; TRBD2 aligns across 13 bases. The CDR3 loop spans 15 amino acids. The V gene's germline CDR1 is SEHNR and CDR2 FQNEAQ (reference sequence). Germline trimming cut 5 bases from V and 8 bases from J; bases unmatched to any gene: 6. The entire variable domain, with the rest obtained from reference TRBV7-9 and TRBJ2-1, is as follows: DTGVSQNPRHKITKRGQNVTFRCDPISEHNRLYWYRQTLGQGPEFLTYFQNEAQLEKSRLLSDRFSAERPKGSFSTLEIQRTEQGDSAMYLCASSLTSGGADEQFFGPGTRLTVL.

This sequence joins TRBV5-1 and TRBJ2-3; D uncertain. Deletions cut 2 bases from V and 1 base from J, with 8 bases between. Per the germline V gene, CDR1 is SGHRS and CDR2 is YFSETQ. The length of the CDR3 is 14 residues. This CDR3 reads CASSFGYGTDTQYF. CDR3 sequence (DNA): TGCGCCAGCAGCTTCGGGTATGGCACAGATACGCAGTATTTT.

The rearrangement uses TRBV9 and TRBJ1-3; no firm D call. Germline V CDR1 and CDR2: SGDLS, YYNGEE. The CDR3 spans 17 residues. Between the trimmed V and J ends, which lost 0 bases and 0 bases, there was a span of 13 bases. CDR3 bases: TGTGCCAGCAGCGTAGAGGCAGCCCGTCGCTCTGGAAACACCATATATTTT. As protein: CASSVEAARRSGNTIYF.

The chain is built from TRBV28 and TRBJ1-2; 9 nucleotides match TRBD1. The CDR3 has 15 residues. V dropped 5 bases and J dropped 2; count of bases not matched to a gene: 6. Germline V gene data show CDR1 as MDHEN and CDR2 as SYDVKM. CDR3 in amino acids: CASSPRQGVNYGYTF. The CDR3 DNA follows: TGTGCCAGCAGTCCTAGACAGGGGGTGAACTATGGCTACACCTTC.

The V and J genes are TRBV18 and TRBJ2-7, with TRBD1 matching 8 bases. In germline, CDR1 is KGHSH, CDR2 LQKENI. V gave up 5 bases and J gave up 4 bases; unmatched junction bases: 10. This CDR3 has 15 residues. This CDR3 reads CASSVWQGAAYEQYF. The CDR3 region has the DNA TGTGCCAGCTCAGTATGGCAGGGGGCAGCGTACGAGCAGTACTTC.

This clone is medium-sized (0.01 to 0.1%) by share. The chain employs TRBV6-1 and TRBJ2-2; possibly TRBD2 for D (7 bases). This CDR3 region has 15 residues. Trimming took off 1 base at V and 3 bases at J, with 9 bases between the two ends. The germline gives CDR1 MNHNS, CDR2 SASEGT. CDR3 sequence (DNA): TGTGCCAGCAGTGAAGTCGGGGGGCACACCGGGGAGCTGTTTTTT. It is translated as CASSEVGGHTGELFF.

The J gene is TRBJ1-6, the V gene TRBV4-2; the D is unclear. The CDR3 is 15 amino acids. V was clipped by 0 bases and J by 4 bases, with 7 bases between them. The germline gives CDR1 LGHNA, CDR2 YNFKEQ. The DNA for the CDR3 is TGTGCCAGCAGCCAAGAAGCAGGATATAATTCACCCCTCCACTTT. Translation: CASSQEAGYNSPLHF.

The rearrangement uses TRBV7-8 and TRBJ2-4, with 7 bases fitting TRBD1. CDR1 is SGHVS and CDR2 is FQNEAQ in the germline V gene. The CDR3 runs to 15 residues. The ends lost 6 bases at V and 0 bases at J; junction bases unmatched: 5. The CDR3: CASSQGQLAKNIQYF. CDR3 DNA: TGTGCCAGCAGTCAGGGACAGCTAGCCAAAAACATTCAGTACTTC.

The rearrangement joins TRBV3-1 (or the pseudogene TRBV3-2) to TRBJ1-2; TRBD1 aligns across 11 bases. The germline gives CDR1 LGHDT, CDR2 YNNKEL (reference sequence). Trimming cost V 6 bases and J 3 bases; bases outside gene matches: 6. The CDR3 sequence is 15 residues long. CDR3 loop: CASSSWTGGDYGYTF. For the CDR3, the DNA is TGTGCCAGCAGTTCTTGGACAGGGGGCGACTATGGCTACACCTTC.

This clone was recorded a few times. The V gene is TRBV20-1, the J gene TRBJ1-1, with TRBD1 as a possible D gene (5 bases). V lost 3 bases and J lost 0, with 14 bases in between. Germline lookup yields CDR1 DFQATT and CDR2 SNEGSKA (reference sequence). CDR3 length: 15 amino acids. The CDR3 region is CSASFSLGLNTEAFF. In nucleotides, the CDR3 is TGCAGTGCTAGTTTCTCCCTGGGACTGAACACTGAAGCTTTCTTT.

This chain connects TRBV25-1 to TRBJ1-2, with TRBD1 matching over 9 bases. CDR1 and CDR2 from the germline V gene are MGHDK and SYGVNS. CDR3 length: 15 residues. J gave up 2 bases and V 3 bases, and 4 bases lay outside the gene matches. CDR3 in amino acids: CASSDPTGGNYGYTF. CDR3 in DNA: TGTGCCAGCAGTGATCCAACAGGGGGCAACTATGGCTACACCTTC.

J is TRBJ2-3 and V is TRBV28; 10 nucleotides match TRBD2. The CDR3 is made up of 15 amino acids. Germline V gives CDR1 MDHEN, CDR2 SYDVKM. The V and J ends lost 7 bases and 1 base, in that order; junction bases with no gene match: 5. In DNA form, the CDR3 reads TGTGCCAGCATTCCCCTAGCGGGGGGCACAGATACGCAGTATTTT. Translated: CASIPLAGGTDTQYF.

J is TRBJ1-6 and V is TRBV2; D is possibly TRBD1 (5 bases). The CDR3 has 16 amino acids. Trimming pared 10 bases from V and 3 bases from J, leaving 19 bases between. From germline, CDR1 is SNHLY and CDR2 FYNNEI. This CDR3 is CATWDLGEVYNSPLHF. DNA of the CDR3: TGTGCCACCTGGGATCTGGGGGAGGTCTATAATTCACCCCTCCACTTT.

CDR3 DNA sequence: TGTGCCAGTAGATCATTTGCAACTAATGAAAAACTGTTTTTT. Amino acid sequence: CASRSFATNEKLFF. This chain uses TRBV19 with TRBJ1-4, with unresolved D. CDR3 length: 14 amino acids. The V and J ends lost 6 bases and 0 bases respectively, with 8 bases between them. The germline CDR1 and CDR2 sequences are LNHDA and SQIVND (reference sequence).

The chain combines TRBV19 with TRBJ2-3; D unresolved. The germline CDR1 and CDR2 sequences are LNHDA and SQIVND (reference sequence). The CDR3 spans 11 residues. V was clipped by 7 bases and J by 6 bases, with 8 bases between them. The CDR3 protein is CASKGSDTQYF. CDR3 nucleotide sequence: TGTGCCAGTAAAGGATCCGATACGCAGTATTTT.

The gene calls are TRBV5-1 and TRBJ2-7; 8 nucleotides line up with TRBD1. Germline V lookup: CDR1 SGHRS, CDR2 YFSETQ. The CDR3 extends over 14 amino acids. The junction had 7 bases not matched to a gene; V was cut back by 4 bases and J by 4 bases. The CDR3 region is CASSIRGRQYEQYF. The DNA of the CDR3 is TGCGCCAGCAGCATCAGGGGGCGTCAGTACGAGCAGTACTTC.

This clone was detected only once. This chain uses TRBV18 with TRBJ1-6; D perhaps matches TRBD1 (5 bases). The CDR3 length is 15 residues. V gave up 4 bases and J gave up 7 bases, with 14 bases separating them. Germline V gives CDR1 KGHSH, CDR2 LQKENI. CDR3 DNA: TGTGCCAGCTCACTGTACGACAGCCAAAATTCACCCCTCCACTTT. Translation: CASSLYDSQNSPLHF.

The chain's CDR3 is CASSYGGGPTDTQYF. CDR3 nucleotide sequence: TGTGCCAGCAGTTATGGCGGGGGACCCACAGATACGCAGTATTTT. The chain couples TRBV6-5 to TRBJ2-3; 7 nucleotides match TRBD2. The germline gives CDR1 MNHEY, CDR2 SVGAGI. V trimming: 3 bases; J trimming: 2 bases; junction bases outside the gene matches: 5. This CDR3 is built from 15 residues.

The chain combines TRBV7-9 with TRBJ1-4; tentative D call: TRBD1 (5 bases). Deletions cut 5 bases from V and 4 bases from J, with 14 bases between. Germline-derived CDR1 and CDR2 are SEHNR and FQNEAQ (reference sequence). The CDR3 spans 15 residues. CDR3 bases: TGTGCCAGCAGCGCTCAGGGTTTGGGTAATGAAAAACTGTTTTTT. Its translation: CASSAQGLGNEKLFF.

V is TRBV2 and J is TRBJ2-1, with TRBD2 identical over 7 bases. This CDR3 is built from 13 residues. After removal of 7 bases from V and 5 bases from J, the junction contained 5 bases not matched to a gene. CDR1 and CDR2 (germline): SNHLY, FYNNEI. In nucleotides, the CDR3 is TGTGCCAGCAACGGACTAGGAGACAATGAGCAGTTCTTC. Its protein is CASNGLGDNEQFF.

The rearrangement joins TRBV30 to TRBJ2-5; D unresolved. V was pared by 1 base and J by 5 bases, with 5 bases between. This CDR3 spans 11 amino acids. Per germline, CDR1 GTSNPN and CDR2 SVGIG (reference sequence). CDR3 residues: CAWSGKETQYF. The DNA for the CDR3 is TGTGCCTGGAGTGGGAAGGAGACCCAGTACTTC.

This chain uses TRBV6-1 with TRBJ2-2; tentatively, D is TRBD2 (6 bases). The CDR3 loop spans 13 amino acids. Germline assignment: CDR1 MNHNS and CDR2 SASEGT. V dropped 3 bases and J dropped 7 bases, with 9 bases sitting between them. As DNA, the CDR3 is TGTGCCAGCAGTGAGCGGGGCGACGGGGAGCTGTTTTTT. Translated: CASSERGDGELFF.

This chain joins TRBV10-3 and TRBJ2-2, with D possibly called TRBD1 or TRBD2 (5 bases each). Germline loops: CDR1 ENHRY, CDR2 SYGVKD. Trimming removed 2 bases at V and 4 bases at J, with 11 bases between. There are 15 residues in the CDR3. As DNA, the CDR3 is TGTGCCATCAGTGAGGAGGGGTTAAGCACCGGGGAGCTGTTTTTT. This encodes CAISEEGLSTGELFF.

The J gene is TRBJ2-6, the V gene TRBV5-4; TRBD1 or TRBD2 may be the D gene (6 bases each). The germline V gene encodes CDR1 SGHNT and CDR2 YYREEE (reference sequence). Trimming took 0 bases from V and 4 from J, leaving 14 bases between them. The CDR3 covers 17 residues. The chain's CDR3 is CASSLEIRGRGANVLTF. CDR3 DNA sequence: TGTGCCAGCAGCTTGGAAATCCGGGGGCGGGGGGCCAACGTCCTGACTTTC. The complete variable domain, with remaining parts taken from reference TRBV5-4 and TRBJ2-6, reads ETGVTQSPTHLIKTRGQQVTLRCSSQSGHNTVSWYQQALGQGPQFIFQYYREEENGRGNFPPRFSGLQFPNYSSELNVNALELDDSALYLCASSLEIRGRGANVLTFGAGSRLTVL.

The chain carries TRBV3-1 (or the pseudogene TRBV3-2) and TRBJ1-1; no reliable D call. V shed 2 bases and J shed 1 base, with 5 bases lying between them. This CDR3 has 13 residues. The germline gives CDR1 LGHDT, CDR2 YNNKEL (reference sequence). This CDR3 reads CASSQNRNTEAFF. CDR3 coding DNA: TGTGCCAGCAGCCAAAATAGGAACACTGAAGCTTTCTTT.

The chain links TRBV10-1 to TRBJ2-1; 7 bases line up with TRBD1. Germline assignment: CDR1 WNHNN and CDR2 SYGVQD (reference sequence). The ends lost 3 bases at V and 7 bases at J; junction bases unmatched: 9. CDR3 length: 15 amino acids. CDR3 DNA: TGCGCCAGCAGTGAATCGCAGGGGGTAATTAATGAGCAGTTCTTC. It specifies CASSESQGVINEQFF.

The chain carries TRBV24-1 and TRBJ2-3; TRBD2 agrees at 8 bases. Germline values: CDR1 KGHDR, CDR2 SFDVKD. The CDR3 is made up of 16 amino acids. The V and J ends lost 4 bases and 4 bases, in that order; junction bases with no gene match: 9. The CDR3 loop is CATSDPRGATADTQYF. The CDR3 DNA is TGTGCCACCAGTGACCCGCGGGGGGCCACCGCAGATACGCAGTATTTT.